These 9 T cell receptor beta chains were all obtained from the same sample, sequenced in a study of T cell responses to AZD1222 COVID-19 vaccine. Assay used: immunoSEQ multiplex PCR; TCRdb lists only in-frame clones, some missing. The profile covers just over 150,000 clones, with more than 90% appearing a single time and around 1.5% taken by the ten largest. The source material was peripheral blood, sampled 28 days after the second AZD1222 dose. These receptors were obtained from an adult who received the AZD1222 COVID-19 vaccine.

This chain connects TRBV7-8 to TRBJ1-2; no reliable D call. The CDR3 covers 14 residues. V was cut by 5 bases and J by 6 bases, with 16 bases left in between. Germline values: CDR1 SGHVS, CDR2 FQNEAQ. CDR3 sequence: CASSPRFVGDGYTF. The CDR3 DNA reads as TGTGCCAGCAGCCCAAGGTTTGTCGGAGATGGCTACACCTTC.

V gene TRBV14 combines with J gene TRBJ2-5; the D gene is possibly TRBD1 (5 bases). The CDR3 loop spans 15 amino acids. Trimming cost V 1 base and J 6 bases, with 15 bases left between them. CDR1 is SGHDN, CDR2 FVKESK, per germline. The DNA of the CDR3 is TGTGCCAGCAGCCAAGTGGGCCCGCCAGGGAAGACCCAGTACTTC. It is translated as CASSQVGPPGKTQYF.

The chain links TRBV29-1 to TRBJ1-1, with D unresolved. V was clipped by 2 bases and J by 1 base, with 17 bases between them. Looked up from germline, CDR1 is SQVTM and CDR2 is ANQGSEA. This CDR3 has 16 amino acids. This CDR3 reads CSVEILNVLPNTEAFF. CDR3 sequence (DNA): TGCAGCGTTGAAATCCTCAATGTATTACCGAACACTGAAGCTTTCTTT.

The chain uses TRBV6-5 and TRBJ2-7, with 8 positions matching TRBD1. This CDR3 spans 15 amino acids. J gave up 4 bases and V 2 bases, and 7 bases lay outside the gene matches. CDR1 and CDR2 from the germline V gene are MNHEY and SVGAGI. The CDR3 DNA is TGTGCCAGCAGTTACGTCCGGACAGGGAGTTACGAGCAGTACTTC. It is translated as CASSYVRTGSYEQYF.

This chain joins TRBV5-4 and TRBJ1-1; D possibly corresponds to TRBD1 (6 bases). Trimming cost V 4 bases and J 1 base, with 8 bases left between them. The germline V gene has CDR1 SGHNT and CDR2 YYREEE (reference sequence). The CDR3 spans 13 residues. CDR3 DNA: TGTGCCAGCAGCGCGGGACAGAACACTGAAGCTTTCTTT. This encodes CASSAGQNTEAFF.

Remarks on this clone: One end of the junction varies from germline; a read error may be responsible. The V and J genes are TRBV28 and TRBJ2-7; tentatively, D is TRBD2 (6 bases). Germline loops: CDR1 MDHEN, CDR2 SYDVKM. The CDR3 totals 12 residues. This CDR3 is CAISPTGDIRSF. In DNA form, the CDR3 reads TGTGCCATCAGCCCGACGGGAGACATCAGGAGTTTC.

The table lists this clone with many counts. The chain uses TRBV7-6 and TRBJ2-7, with TRBD1 as a possible D gene (5 bases). Trimming pared 4 bases from V and 7 bases from J, leaving 20 bases between. Germline CDR1 is SGHVS and CDR2 is FNYEAQ. The CDR3 extends over 15 amino acids. The CDR3 sequence: CASSSSQSGPREQYF. In DNA, the CDR3 is TGTGCCAGCAGCTCCTCCCAGTCAGGGCCGAGAGAGCAGTACTTC. The variable domain in full, with the rest retrieved from reference TRBV7-6 and TRBJ2-7, is GAGVSQSPRYKVTKRGQDVALRCDPISGHVSLYWYRQALGQGPEFLTYFNYEAQQDKSGLPNDRFSAERPEGSISTLTIQRTEQRDSAMYRCASSSSQSGPREQYFGPGTRLTVT.

The chain recombines TRBV5-8 with TRBJ1-2; D is unresolved. Germline V gene sequence: CDR1 SGHTS, CDR2 YDEGEE. V shed 4 bases and J shed 3 bases, with 13 bases lying between them. The CDR3 has 14 residues. The DNA for the CDR3 is TGTGCCAGCAGCCCAACCCACCACCACTATGGCTACACCTTC. Amino acid sequence: CASSPTHHHYGYTF.

V usage is TRBV6-5 and J usage is TRBJ1-6, with no clear D. Trimming shortened V by 4 bases and J by 10 bases, and 17 bases separated the two germline ends. Germline CDR1 reads MNHEY; CDR2 reads SVGAGI. This CDR3 region has 15 residues. Here the CDR3 reads CASSSSVALMSPLHF. CDR3 in DNA: TGTGCCAGCAGTTCGTCGGTGGCATTGATGTCACCCCTCCACTTT.